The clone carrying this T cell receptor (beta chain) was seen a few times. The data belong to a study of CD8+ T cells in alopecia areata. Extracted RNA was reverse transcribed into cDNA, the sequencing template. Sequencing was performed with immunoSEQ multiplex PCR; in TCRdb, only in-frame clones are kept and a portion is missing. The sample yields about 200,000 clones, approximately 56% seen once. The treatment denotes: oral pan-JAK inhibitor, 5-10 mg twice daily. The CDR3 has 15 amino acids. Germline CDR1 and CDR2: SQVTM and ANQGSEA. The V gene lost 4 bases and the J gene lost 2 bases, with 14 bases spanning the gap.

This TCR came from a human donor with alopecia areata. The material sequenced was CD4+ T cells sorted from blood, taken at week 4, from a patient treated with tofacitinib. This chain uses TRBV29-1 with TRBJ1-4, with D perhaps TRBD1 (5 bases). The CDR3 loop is CSVVDRRVTNEKLFF. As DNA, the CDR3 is TGCAGCGTTGTTGACAGAAGAGTGACTAATGAAAAACTGTTTTTT.